The present TCR beta chain was sequenced within a study of blood T cell repertoires in COVID-19. At the level of the study: T cells, B-cell-depleted T cells, or PBMCs provided the cDNA or gDNA that served as material.

Germline trimming cut 0 bases from V and 4 bases from J; bases unmatched to any gene: 6. The CDR3 sequence is 16 residues long. From germline, CDR1 is LGHNA and CDR2 YSLEER. Libraries were prepared by immunoSEQ multiplex PCR; TCRdb keeps only in-frame clonotypes and omits some of them. The sample contains more than 200,000 clones, around 84% of which appear only once. Participants were aged about 18 to 100 years, lived in under 30 US areas, and enrolled virtually. Assignment of participants to cohorts was predicated upon participant-reported clinical history. The genes are TRBV4-3 and TRBJ2-5, with 9 bases fitting TRBD2. This TCR was sampled from a middle-aged woman with acute COVID-19. Sequenced: PBMCs or T cells enriched from blood (not recorded which). CDR3 loop: CASSQDFQAGGETQYF. The CDR3 nucleotides are TGCGCCAGCAGCCAAGATTTTCAAGCGGGAGGAGAGACCCAGTACTTC.